This T cell receptor (beta chain) was found in a study of CD8 T cells in Susac syndrome. Sequencing of TCR beta was carried out in blood CD8+ and CD4+ T cells. Negative isolation yielded the CD8+ and CD4+ T cells, while FACS enriched the TEMRA cells. Trimming cost V 5 bases and J 3 bases, with 19 bases left between them. The CDR3 contains 16 residues. The germline V gene has CDR1 SEHNR and CDR2 FQNEAQ (reference sequence). Reverse transcription of roughly 0.5 to 1 ug RNA was carried out with random hexamers. TCRdb fed the immunoSEQ multiplex PCR reads into MiXCR, producing one record per CDR3 protein. The sample contains about 190,000 distinct CDR3 sequences, about 93% of which appear only once.

This receptor was identified in a human donor in good health. The chain is built from TRBV7-9 and TRBJ1-1; possible D gene TRBD1, 5 bases. Sequencing was done on a sample of CD4+ T cells from PBMCs. Here the CDR3 DNA reads TGTGCCAGCAGCCCTAGCGGGACGAGGTGGGACACTGAAGCTTTCTTT. It encodes CASSPSGTRWDTEAFF.